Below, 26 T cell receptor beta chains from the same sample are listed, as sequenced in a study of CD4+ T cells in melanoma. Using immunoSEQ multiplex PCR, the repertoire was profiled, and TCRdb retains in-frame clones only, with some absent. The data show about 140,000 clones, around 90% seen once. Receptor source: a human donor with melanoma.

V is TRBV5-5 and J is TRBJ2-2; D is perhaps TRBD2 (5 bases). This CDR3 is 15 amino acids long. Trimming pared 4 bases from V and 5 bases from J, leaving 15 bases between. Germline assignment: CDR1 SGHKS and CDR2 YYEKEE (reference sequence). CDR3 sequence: CASSPEAGTTGELFF. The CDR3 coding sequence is TGTGCCAGCAGCCCGGAGGCAGGAACGACCGGGGAGCTGTTTTTT.

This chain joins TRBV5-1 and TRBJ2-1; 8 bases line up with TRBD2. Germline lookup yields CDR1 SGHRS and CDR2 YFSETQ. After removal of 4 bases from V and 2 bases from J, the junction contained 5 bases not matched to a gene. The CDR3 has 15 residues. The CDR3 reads CASSRGGQTYNEQFF. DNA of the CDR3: TGCGCCAGCAGCCGGGGGGGCCAAACCTACAATGAGCAGTTCTTC.

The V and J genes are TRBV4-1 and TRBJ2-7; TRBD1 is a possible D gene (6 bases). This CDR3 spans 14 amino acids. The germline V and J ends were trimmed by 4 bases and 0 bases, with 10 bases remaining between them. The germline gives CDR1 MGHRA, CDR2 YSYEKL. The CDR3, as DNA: TGCGCCAGCAGCCCAAGACAGGACTCCTACGAGCAGTACTTC. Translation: CASSPRQDSYEQYF.

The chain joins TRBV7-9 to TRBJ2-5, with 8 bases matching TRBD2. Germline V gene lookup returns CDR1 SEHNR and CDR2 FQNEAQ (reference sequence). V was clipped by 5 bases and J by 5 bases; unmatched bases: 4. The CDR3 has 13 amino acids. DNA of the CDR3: TGTGCCAGCAGCCCCGGGGGGGCCGAGACCCAGTACTTC. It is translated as CASSPGGAETQYF.

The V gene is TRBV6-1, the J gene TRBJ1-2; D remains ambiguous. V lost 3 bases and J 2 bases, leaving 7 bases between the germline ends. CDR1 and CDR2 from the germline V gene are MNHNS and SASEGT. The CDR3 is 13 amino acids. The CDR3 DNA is TGTGCCAGCAGTGACCCTTGGAACTATGGCTACACCTTC. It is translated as CASSDPWNYGYTF.

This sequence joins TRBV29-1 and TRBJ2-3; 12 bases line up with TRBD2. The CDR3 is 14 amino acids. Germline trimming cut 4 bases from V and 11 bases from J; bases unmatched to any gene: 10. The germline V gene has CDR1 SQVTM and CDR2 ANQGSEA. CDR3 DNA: TGCAGCGTTGGGACTAGCGGGGCTACCCGGGGGCAGTATTTT. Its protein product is CSVGTSGATRGQYF.

The CDR3 bases are TGTGCCAGCAGCCCTCGGACCGAGGCCAAACCCGGAGATACGCAGTATTTT. It yields the protein CASSPRTEAKPGDTQYF. The chain combines TRBV11-2 with TRBJ2-3; D not resolved. This CDR3 contains 17 residues. Between the trimmed V and J ends, which lost 5 bases and 5 bases, there was a span of 23 bases. Germline values: CDR1 SGHAT, CDR2 FQNNGV.

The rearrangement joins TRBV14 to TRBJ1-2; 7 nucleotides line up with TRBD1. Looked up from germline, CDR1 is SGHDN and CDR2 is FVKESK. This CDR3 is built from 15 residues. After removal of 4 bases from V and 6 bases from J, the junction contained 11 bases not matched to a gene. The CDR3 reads CASSRDRDSENGYTF. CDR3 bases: TGTGCCAGCAGCCGTGACCGGGACAGTGAGAATGGCTACACCTTC.

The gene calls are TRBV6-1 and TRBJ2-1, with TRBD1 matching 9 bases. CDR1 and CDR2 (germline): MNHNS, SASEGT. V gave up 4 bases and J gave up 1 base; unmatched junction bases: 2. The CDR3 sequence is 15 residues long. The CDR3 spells CASSGQGVSYNEQFF. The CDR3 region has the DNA TGTGCCAGCAGTGGACAGGGGGTATCCTACAATGAGCAGTTCTTC.

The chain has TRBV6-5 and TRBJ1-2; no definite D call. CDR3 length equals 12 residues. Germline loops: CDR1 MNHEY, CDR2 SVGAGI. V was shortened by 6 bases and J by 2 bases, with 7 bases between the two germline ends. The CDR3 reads CASRKDNYGYTF. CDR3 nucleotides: TGTGCCAGCAGGAAAGACAACTATGGCTACACCTTC.

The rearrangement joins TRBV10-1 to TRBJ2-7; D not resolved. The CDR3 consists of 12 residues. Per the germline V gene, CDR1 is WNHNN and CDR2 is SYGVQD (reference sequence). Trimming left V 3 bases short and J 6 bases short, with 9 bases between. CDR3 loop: CASSDTWGEQYF. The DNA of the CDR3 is TGCGCCAGCAGTGATACGTGGGGCGAGCAGTACTTC.

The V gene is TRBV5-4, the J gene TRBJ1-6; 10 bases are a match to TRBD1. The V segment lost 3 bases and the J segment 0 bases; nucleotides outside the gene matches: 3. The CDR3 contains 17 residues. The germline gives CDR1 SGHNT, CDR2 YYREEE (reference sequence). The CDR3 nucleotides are TGTGCCAGCAGCTGGGGACAGGGGAGCTCCTATAATTCACCCCTCCACTTT. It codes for CASSWGQGSSYNSPLHF.

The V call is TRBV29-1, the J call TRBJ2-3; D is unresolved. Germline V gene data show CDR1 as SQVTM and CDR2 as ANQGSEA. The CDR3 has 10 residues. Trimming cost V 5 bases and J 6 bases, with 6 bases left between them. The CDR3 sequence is CSVIPDTQYF. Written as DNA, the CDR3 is TGCAGCGTTATACCGGATACGCAGTATTTT.

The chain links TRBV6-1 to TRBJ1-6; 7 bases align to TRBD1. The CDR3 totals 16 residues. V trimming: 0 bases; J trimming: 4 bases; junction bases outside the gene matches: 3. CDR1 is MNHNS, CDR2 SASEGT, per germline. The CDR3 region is CASSEAEGQYNSPLHF. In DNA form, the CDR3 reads TGTGCCAGCAGTGAAGCGGAGGGACAGTATAATTCACCCCTCCACTTT.

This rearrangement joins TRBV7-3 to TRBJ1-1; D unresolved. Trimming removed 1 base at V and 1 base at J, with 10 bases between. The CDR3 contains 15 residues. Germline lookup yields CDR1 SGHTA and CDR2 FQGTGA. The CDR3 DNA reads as TGTGCCAGCAGCTTAAGTAGGAACCCGAACACTGAAGCTTTCTTT. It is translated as CASSLSRNPNTEAFF.

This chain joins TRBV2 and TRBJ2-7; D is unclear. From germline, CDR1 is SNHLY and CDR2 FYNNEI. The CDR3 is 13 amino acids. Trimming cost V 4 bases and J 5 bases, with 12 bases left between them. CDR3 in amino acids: CASSVDRLDEQYF. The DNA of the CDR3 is TGTGCCAGCAGTGTTGATCGCCTAGACGAGCAGTACTTC. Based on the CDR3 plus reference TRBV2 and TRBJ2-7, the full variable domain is EPEVTQTPSHQVTQMGQEVILRCVPISNHLYFYWYRQILGQKVEFLVSFYNNEISEKSEIFDDQFSVERPDGSNFTLKIRSTKLEDSAMYFCASSVDRLDEQYFGPGTRLTVT.

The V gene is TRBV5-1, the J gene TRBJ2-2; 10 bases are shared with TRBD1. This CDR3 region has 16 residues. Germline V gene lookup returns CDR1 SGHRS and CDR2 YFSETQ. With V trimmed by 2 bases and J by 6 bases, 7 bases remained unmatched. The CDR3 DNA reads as TGCGCCAGCAGCTTTAACTGGGACAGGGGATCCGGGGAGCTGTTTTTT. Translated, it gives CASSFNWDRGSGELFF.

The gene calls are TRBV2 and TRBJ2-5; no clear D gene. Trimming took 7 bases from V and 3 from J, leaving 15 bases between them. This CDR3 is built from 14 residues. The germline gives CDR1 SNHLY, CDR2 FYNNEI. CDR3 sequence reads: CASNRNGYEETQYF. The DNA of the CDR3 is TGTGCCAGCAATCGGAATGGATATGAAGAGACCCAGTACTTC.

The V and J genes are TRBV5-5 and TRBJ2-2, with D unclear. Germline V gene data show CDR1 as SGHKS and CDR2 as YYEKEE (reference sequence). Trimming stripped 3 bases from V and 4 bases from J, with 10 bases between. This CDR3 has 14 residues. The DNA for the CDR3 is TGTGCCAGCAGCTGGCGAGTGGGCACCGGGGAGCTGTTTTTT. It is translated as CASSWRVGTGELFF.

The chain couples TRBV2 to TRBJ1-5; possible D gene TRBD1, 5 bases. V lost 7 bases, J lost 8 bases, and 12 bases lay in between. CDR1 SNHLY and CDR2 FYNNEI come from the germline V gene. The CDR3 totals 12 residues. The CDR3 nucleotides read TGTGCCAGCACGCGGGACCAAGAGCCCCAGCATTTT. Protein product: CASTRDQEPQHF.

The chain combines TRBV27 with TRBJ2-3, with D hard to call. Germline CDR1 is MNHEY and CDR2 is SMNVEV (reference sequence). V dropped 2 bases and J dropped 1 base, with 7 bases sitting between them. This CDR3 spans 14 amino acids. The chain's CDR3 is CASSLLIGTDTQYF. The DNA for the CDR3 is TGTGCCAGCAGTTTACTGATTGGCACAGATACGCAGTATTTT.

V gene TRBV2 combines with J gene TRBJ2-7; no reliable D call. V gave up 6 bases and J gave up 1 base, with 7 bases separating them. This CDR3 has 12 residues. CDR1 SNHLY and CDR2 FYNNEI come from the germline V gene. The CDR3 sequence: CASRWDSYEQYF. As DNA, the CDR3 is TGTGCCAGCAGGTGGGATTCCTACGAGCAGTACTTC.

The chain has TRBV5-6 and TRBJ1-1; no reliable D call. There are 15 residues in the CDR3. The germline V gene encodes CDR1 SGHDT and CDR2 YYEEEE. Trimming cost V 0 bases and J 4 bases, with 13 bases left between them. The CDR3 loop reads CASSLALISGTEAFF. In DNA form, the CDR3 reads TGTGCCAGCAGCTTGGCGCTGATCTCGGGCACTGAAGCTTTCTTT.

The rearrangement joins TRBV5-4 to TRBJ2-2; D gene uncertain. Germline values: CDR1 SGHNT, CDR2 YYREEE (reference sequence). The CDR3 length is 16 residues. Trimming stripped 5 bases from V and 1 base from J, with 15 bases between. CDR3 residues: CASSNRALVNTGELFF. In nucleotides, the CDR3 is TGTGCCAGCAGTAACCGGGCCTTAGTGAACACCGGGGAGCTGTTTTTT.

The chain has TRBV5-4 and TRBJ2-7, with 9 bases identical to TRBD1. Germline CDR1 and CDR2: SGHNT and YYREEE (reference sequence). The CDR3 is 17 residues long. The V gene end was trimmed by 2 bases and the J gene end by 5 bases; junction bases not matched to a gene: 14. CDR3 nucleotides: TGTGCCAGCAGCTTCACTATACTGGACAGGGGATCCCACGAGCAGTACTTC. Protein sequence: CASSFTILDRGSHEQYF.

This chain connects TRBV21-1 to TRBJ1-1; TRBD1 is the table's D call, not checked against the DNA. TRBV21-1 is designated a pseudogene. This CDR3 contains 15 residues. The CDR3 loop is CASSNSQGFFSEAFF. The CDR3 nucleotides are TGTGCCAGCAGCAACTCGCAGGGGTTTTTCTCTGAAGCTTTCTTT.